The T cell receptor (beta chain) described here comes from a study of blood T cell repertoires in COVID-19. The V end was cut by 0 bases, the J end by 7 bases, with 15 bases between. Germline loops: CDR1 GTSNPN, CDR2 SVGIG (reference sequence). The CDR3 contains 14 residues. Per the original methods: By means of reference gene primer amplification, nucleated cell counts were estimated. The data were produced by immunoSEQ multiplex PCR, yet TCRdb's version contains in-frame clones alone and is incomplete. That table supplies the V and J calls and clone size; D and trimming were determined from the DNA. This sample has 70,000 to 95,000 clones, with roughly 92% found just once.

Specimen: peripheral blood. The chain couples TRBV30 to TRBJ1-2; D perhaps matches TRBD1 (6 bases). This receptor was taken from a woman aged 55-75 years with active COVID-19. CDR3 in amino acids: CAWSVPEQGLGYTF. In DNA form, the CDR3 reads TGTGCCTGGAGTGTTCCCGAACAGGGTCTTGGCTACACCTTC.